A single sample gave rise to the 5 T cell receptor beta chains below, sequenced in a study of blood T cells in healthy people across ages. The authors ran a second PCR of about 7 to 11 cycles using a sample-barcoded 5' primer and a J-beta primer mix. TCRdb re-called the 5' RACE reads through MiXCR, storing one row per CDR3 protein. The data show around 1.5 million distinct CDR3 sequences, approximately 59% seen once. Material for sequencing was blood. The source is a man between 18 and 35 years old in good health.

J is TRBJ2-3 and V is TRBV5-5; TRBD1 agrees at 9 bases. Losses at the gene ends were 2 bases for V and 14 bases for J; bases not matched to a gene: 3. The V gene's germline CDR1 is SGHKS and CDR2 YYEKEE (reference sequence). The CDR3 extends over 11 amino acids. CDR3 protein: CASSLGTGWYF. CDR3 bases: TGTGCCAGCAGCTTAGGGACAGGGTGGTATTTT.

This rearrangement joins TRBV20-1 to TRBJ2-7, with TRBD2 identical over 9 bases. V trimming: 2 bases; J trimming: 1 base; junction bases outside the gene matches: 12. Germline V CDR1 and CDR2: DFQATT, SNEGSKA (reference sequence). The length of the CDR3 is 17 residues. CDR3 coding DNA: TGCAGTGCTAGACCCCGTTTTGGTAGCGGGAGTTCCTACGAGCAGTACTTC. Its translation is CSARPRFGSGSSYEQYF.

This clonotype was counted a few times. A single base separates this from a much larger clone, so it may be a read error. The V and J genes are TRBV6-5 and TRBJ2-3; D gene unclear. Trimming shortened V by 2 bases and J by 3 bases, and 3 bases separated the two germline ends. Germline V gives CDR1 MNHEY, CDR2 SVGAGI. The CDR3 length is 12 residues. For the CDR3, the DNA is TGTGCCAGCAGTTACAGGACAGATACGCAGTATTTT. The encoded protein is CASSYRTDTQYF.

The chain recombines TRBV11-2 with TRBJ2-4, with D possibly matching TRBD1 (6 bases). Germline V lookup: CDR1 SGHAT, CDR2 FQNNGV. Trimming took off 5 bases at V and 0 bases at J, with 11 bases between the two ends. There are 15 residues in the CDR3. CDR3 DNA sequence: TGTGCCAGCAGCAGCCGGGACACAGCCAAAAACATTCAGTACTTC. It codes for CASSSRDTAKNIQYF.

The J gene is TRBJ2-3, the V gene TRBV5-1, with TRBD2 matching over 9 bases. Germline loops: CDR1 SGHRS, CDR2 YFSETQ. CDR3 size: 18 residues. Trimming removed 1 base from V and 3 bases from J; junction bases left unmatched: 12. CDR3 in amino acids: CASSLFPVSGSLTDTQYF. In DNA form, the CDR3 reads TGCGCCAGCAGCTTGTTCCCGGTTAGCGGGAGTCTGACAGATACGCAGTATTTT.